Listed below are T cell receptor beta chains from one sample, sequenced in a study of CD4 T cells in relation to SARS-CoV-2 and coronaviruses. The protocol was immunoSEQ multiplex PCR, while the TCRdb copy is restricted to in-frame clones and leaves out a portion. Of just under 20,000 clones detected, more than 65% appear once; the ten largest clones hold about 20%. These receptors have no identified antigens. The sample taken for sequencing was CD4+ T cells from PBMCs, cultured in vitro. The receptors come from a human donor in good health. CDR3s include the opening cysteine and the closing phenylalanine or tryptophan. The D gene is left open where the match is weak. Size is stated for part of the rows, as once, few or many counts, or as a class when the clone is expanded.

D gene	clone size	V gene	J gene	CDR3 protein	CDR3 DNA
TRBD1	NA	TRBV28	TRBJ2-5	CASSPPGGQGAETQYF	TGTGCCAGCAGTCCTCCCGGGGGACAGGGGGCGGAGACCCAGTACTTC
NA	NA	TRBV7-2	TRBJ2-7	CASSIPTSYEQYF	TGTGCCAGCAGCATTCCGACCTCCTACGAGCAGTACTTC
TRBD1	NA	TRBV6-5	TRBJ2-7	CASSFTGGRMGEQYF	TGTGCCAGCAGTTTCACAGGGGGCCGAATGGGGGAGCAGTACTTC
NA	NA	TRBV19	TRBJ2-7	CASSSHLEPHEQYF	TGTGCCAGTAGTAGTCACCTCGAACCCCACGAGCAGTACTTC
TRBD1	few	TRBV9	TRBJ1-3	CASSRQGNSGNTIYF	TGTGCCAGCAGTCGACAGGGGAATTCTGGAAACACCATATATTTT
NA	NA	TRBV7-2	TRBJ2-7	CASSLAGSSSSYEQYF	TGTGCCAGCAGCTTAGCAGGGTCGTCTAGCTCCTACGAGCAGTACTTC
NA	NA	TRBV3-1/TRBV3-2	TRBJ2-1	CASTPLSGGEQFF	TGTGCCAGCACCCCCCTCAGCGGAGGTGAGCAGTTCTTC
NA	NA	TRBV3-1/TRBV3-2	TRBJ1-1	CASSLENTEAFF	TGTGCCAGCAGCTTGGAAAACACTGAAGCTTTCTTT
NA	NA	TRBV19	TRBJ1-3	CASIIQGPGNTIYF	TGTGCCAGTATTATCCAGGGGCCTGGAAACACCATATATTTT
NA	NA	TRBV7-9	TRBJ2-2	CASSPPEVENTGELFF	TGTGCCAGCAGCCCCCCCGAGGTAGAGAACACCGGGGAGCTGTTTTTT
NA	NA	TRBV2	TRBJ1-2	CASCVGPSGGYTF	TGTGCCAGCTGTGTGGGTCCCTCGGGTGGCTACACCTTC
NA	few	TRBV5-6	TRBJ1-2	CASVPVRGNGYTF	TGTGCCAGCGTCCCGGTGAGGGGCAATGGCTACACCTTC
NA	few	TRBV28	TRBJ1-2	CASSSPAGEGYGYTF	TGTGCCAGCAGTTCCCCGGCAGGGGAAGGCTATGGCTACACCTTC
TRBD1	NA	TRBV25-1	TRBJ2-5	CASSDTGTGAVETQYF	TGTGCCAGCAGTGACACCGGGACAGGGGCCGTGGAGACCCAGTACTTC
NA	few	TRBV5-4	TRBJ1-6	CASSNPLNWKNSPLHF	TGTGCCAGCAGCAACCCACTGAACTGGAAAAATTCACCCCTCCACTTT
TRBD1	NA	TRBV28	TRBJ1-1	CASSLWTGLNTEAFF	TGTGCCAGCAGTTTATGGACAGGGTTGAACACTGAAGCTTTCTTT
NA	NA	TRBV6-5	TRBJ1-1	CASSYLSNTEAFF	TGTGCCAGCAGTTACCTGTCGAACACTGAAGCTTTCTTT
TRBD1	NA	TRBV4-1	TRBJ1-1	CASSEGGGRGQIGNTEAFF	TGCGCCAGCAGCGAAGGAGGAGGCAGGGGGCAAATAGGGAACACTGAAGCTTTCTTT
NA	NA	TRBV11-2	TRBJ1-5	CASSPRGNQPQHF	TGTGCCAGCAGCCCGAGGGGGAATCAGCCCCAGCATTTT
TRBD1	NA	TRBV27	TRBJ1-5	CASSRQGPNQPQHF	TGTGCCAGCAGTCGACAGGGCCCCAATCAGCCCCAGCATTTT
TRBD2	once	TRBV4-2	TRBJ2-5	CASSQPTSDQETQYF	TGTGCCAGCAGCCAACCGACTAGCGACCAAGAGACCCAGTACTTC
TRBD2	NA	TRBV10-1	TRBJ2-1	CASSVMASGHNEQFF	TGCGCCAGCAGTGTGATGGCTAGCGGCCACAATGAGCAGTTCTTC
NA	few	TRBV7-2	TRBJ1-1	CASTRGIMNTEAFF	TGTGCCAGCACCCGGGGCATAATGAACACTGAAGCTTTCTTT
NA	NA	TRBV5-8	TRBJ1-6	CASSLLGDSPLHF	TGTGCCAGCAGCTTGTTGGGGGATTCACCCCTCCACTTT
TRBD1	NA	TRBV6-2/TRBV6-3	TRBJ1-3	CASSHPGTGFSGNTIYF	TGTGCCAGCAGTCATCCCGGGACAGGCTTCTCTGGAAACACCATATATTTT
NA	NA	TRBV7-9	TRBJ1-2	CASSFGSTYGYTF	TGTGCCAGCAGCTTTGGAAGCACTTATGGCTACACCTTC
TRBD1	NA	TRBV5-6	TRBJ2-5	CASSPAGGGKTQYF	TGTGCCAGCAGCCCCGCAGGGGGTGGGAAGACCCAGTACTTC
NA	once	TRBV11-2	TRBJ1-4	CASSLVSGLGEKLFF	TGTGCCAGCAGCTTAGTTTCAGGGTTAGGTGAAAAACTGTTTTTT
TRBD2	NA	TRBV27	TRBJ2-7	CASSRGGILIYEQYF	TGTGCCAGCAGCCGGGGGGGCATCCTAATCTACGAGCAGTACTTC
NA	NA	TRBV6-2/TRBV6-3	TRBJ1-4	CASSPTLSGKLFF	TGTGCCAGCAGCCCGACCCTGTCTGGAAAACTGTTTTTT
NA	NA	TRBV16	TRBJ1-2	CASSQSVSTGNGYTF	TGTGCCAGCAGCCAATCCGTTTCGACGGGCAATGGCTACACCTTC
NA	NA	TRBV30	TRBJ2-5	CAWSNRGGETQYF	TGTGCCTGGAGTAACCGAGGGGGAGAGACCCAGTACTTC
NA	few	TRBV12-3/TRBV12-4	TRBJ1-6	CASLQGGNSPLHF	TGTGCCAGCCTTCAGGGCGGCAATTCACCCCTCCACTTT